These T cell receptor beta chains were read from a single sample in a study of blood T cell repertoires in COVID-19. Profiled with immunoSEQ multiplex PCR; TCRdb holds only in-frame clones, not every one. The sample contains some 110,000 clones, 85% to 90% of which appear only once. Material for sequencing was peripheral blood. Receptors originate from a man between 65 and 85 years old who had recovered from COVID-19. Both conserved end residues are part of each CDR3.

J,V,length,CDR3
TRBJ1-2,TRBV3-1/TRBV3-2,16,CASSHGGYTGGNGYTF
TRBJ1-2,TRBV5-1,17,CASSSPANMTAPYGYTF
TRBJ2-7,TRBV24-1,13,CATSDPDTYEQYF
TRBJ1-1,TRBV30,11,CAFDGYTEAFF
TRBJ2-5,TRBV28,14,CASSLWSLQETQYF
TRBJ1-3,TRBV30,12,CAWSQQGDTIYF
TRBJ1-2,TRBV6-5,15,CASSYQDRPNYGYTF
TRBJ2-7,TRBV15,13,CATSRDRTYEQYF
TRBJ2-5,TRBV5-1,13,CASSLDRAETQYF
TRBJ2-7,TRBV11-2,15,CASRSLRDIVYEQYF
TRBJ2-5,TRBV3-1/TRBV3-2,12,CASSQDMETQYF
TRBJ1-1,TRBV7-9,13,CASSDRGGTEAFF
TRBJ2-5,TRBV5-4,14,CASSLDRRRGTQYF
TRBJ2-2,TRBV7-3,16,CASSLTLGVGTGELFF
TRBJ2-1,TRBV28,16,CASRARQGGSYNEQFF
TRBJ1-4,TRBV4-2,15,CASSRERQGAEKLFF
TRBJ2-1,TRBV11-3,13,CASSSNSISEQFF
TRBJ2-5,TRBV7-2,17,CASSLRSLAGTGETQYF
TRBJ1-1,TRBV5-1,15,CASTTTGAGRTEAFF
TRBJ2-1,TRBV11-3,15,CASSSGTSEVSEQFF
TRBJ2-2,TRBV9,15,CASSPRFGDTGELFF
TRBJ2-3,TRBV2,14,CASAQTISPDTQYF
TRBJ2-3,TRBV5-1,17,CASSLRQLAGGPHTQYF
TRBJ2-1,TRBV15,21,CATSSTLRDRGHSSSYNEQFF
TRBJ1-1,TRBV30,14,CAWRRNVNPTEAFF